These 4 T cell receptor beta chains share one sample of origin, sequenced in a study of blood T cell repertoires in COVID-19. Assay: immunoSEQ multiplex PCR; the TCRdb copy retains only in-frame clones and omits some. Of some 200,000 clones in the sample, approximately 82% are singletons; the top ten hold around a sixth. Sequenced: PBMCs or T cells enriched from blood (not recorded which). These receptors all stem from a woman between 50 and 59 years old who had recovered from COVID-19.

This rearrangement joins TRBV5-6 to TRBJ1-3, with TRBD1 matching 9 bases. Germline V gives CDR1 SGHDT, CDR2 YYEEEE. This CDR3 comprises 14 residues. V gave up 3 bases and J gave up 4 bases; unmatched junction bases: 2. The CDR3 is CASSYRGPGNTIYF. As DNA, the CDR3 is TGTGCCAGCAGCTACAGGGGGCCAGGAAACACCATATATTTT.

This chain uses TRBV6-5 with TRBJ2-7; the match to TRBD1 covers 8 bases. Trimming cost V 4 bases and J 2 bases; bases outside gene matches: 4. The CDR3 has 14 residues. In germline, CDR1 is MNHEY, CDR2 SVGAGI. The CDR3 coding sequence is TGTGCCAGCAGTTCCGGGACAGGCACCTACGAGCAGTACTTC. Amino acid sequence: CASSSGTGTYEQYF.

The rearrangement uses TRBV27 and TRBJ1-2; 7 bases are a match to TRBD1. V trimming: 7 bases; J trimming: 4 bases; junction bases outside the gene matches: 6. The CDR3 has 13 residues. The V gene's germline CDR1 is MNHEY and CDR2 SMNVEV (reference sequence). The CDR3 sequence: CASMTSGGYGYTF. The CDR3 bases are TGTGCCAGCATGACGTCAGGGGGCTATGGCTACACCTTC.

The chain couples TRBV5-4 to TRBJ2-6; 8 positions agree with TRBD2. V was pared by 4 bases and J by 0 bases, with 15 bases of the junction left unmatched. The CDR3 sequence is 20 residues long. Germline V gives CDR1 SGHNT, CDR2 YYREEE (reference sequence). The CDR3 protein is CASSPSGGGRTGSGANVLTF. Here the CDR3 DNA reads TGTGCCAGCAGCCCCTCCGGCGGGGGGCGGACGGGCTCTGGGGCCAACGTCCTGACTTTC. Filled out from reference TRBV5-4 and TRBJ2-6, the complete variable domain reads ETGVTQSPTHLIKTRGQQVTLRCSSQSGHNTVSWYQQALGQGPQFIFQYYREEENGRGNFPPRFSGLQFPNYSSELNVNALELDDSALYLCASSPSGGGRTGSGANVLTFGAGSRLTVL.